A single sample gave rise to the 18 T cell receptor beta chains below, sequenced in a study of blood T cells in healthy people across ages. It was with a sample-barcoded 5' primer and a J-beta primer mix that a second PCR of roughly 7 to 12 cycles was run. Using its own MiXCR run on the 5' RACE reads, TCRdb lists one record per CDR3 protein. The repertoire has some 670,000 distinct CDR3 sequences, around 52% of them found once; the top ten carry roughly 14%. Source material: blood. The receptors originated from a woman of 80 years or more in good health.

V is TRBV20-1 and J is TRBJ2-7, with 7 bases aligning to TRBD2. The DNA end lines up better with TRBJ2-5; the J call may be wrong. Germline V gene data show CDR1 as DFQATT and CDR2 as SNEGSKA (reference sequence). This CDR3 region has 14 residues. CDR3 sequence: CSASTGREPETQYF. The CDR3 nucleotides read TGCAGTGCTTCGACGGGGCGGGAGCCGGAGACCCAGTACTTC.

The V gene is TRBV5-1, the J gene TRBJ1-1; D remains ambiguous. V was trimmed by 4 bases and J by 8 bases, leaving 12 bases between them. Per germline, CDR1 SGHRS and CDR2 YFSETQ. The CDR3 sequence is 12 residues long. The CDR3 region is CASSQSRSEAFF. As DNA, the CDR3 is TGCGCCAGCAGCCAAAGTCGGTCGGAAGCTTTCTTT.

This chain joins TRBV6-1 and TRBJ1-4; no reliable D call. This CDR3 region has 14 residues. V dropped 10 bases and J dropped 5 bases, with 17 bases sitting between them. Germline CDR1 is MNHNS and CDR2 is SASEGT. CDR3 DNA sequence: TGTGCCACGGCCATGACAACCGTGAATGAAAAACTGTTTTTT. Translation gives CATAMTTVNEKLFF.

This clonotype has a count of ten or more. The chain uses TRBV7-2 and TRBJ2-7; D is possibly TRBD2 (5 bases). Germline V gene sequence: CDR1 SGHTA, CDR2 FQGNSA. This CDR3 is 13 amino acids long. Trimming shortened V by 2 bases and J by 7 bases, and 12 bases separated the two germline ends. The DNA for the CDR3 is TGTGCCAGCAGCTTATTCCTACCGGGGGAGCAGTACTTC. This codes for CASSLFLPGEQYF.

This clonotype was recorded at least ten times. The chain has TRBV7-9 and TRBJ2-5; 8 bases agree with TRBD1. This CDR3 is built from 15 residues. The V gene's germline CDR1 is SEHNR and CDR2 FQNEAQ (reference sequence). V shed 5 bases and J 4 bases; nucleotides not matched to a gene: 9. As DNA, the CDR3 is TGTGCCAGCAGCCATTGGACAGGGTCCCGAGAGACCCAGTACTTC. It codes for CASSHWTGSRETQYF.

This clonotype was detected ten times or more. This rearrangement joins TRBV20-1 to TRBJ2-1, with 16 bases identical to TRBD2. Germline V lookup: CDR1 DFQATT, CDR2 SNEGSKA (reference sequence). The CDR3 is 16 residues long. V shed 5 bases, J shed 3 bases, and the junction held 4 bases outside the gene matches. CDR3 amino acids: CSAHGTSGRGYNEQFF. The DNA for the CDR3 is TGCAGTGCTCATGGGACTAGCGGGAGGGGCTACAATGAGCAGTTCTTC.

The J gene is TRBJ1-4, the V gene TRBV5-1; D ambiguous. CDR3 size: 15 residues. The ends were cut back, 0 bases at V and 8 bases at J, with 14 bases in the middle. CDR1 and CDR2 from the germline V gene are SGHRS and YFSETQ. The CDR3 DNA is TGCGCCAGCAGCTTGGAAGGACTCGGCTCCGAAAAACTGTTTTTT. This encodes CASSLEGLGSEKLFF.

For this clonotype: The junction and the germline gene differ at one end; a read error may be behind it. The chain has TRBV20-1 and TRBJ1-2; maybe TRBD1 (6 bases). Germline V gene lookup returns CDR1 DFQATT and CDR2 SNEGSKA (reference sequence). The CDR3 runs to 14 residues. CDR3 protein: CGARSQQGFEGYTF. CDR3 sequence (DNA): TGCGGTGCTAGATCGCAACAGGGATTTGAGGGCTACACCTTC.

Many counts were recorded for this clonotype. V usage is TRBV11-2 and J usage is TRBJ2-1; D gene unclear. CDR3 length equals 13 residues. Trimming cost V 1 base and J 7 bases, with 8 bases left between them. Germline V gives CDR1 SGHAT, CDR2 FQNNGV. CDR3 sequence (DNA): TGTGCCAGCAGCTTAGGAGAAGGTAATGAGCAGTTCTTC. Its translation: CASSLGEGNEQFF.

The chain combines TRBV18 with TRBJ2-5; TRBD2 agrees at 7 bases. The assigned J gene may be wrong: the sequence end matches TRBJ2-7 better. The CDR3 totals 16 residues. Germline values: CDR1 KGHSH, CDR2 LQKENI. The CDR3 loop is CASSRGTLGGAYEQYF. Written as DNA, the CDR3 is TGTGCCAGCTCACGCGGGACCCTTGGGGGGGCCTACGAGCAGTACTTC.

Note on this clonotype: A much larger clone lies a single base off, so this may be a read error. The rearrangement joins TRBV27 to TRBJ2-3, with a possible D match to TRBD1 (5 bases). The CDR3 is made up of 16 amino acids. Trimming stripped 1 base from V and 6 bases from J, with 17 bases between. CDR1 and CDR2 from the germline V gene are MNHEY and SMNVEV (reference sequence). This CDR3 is CASSLYQGVVRDTQYF. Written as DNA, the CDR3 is TGTGCCAGCAGTTTATATCAGGGCGTCGTCAGGGATACGCAGTATTTT.

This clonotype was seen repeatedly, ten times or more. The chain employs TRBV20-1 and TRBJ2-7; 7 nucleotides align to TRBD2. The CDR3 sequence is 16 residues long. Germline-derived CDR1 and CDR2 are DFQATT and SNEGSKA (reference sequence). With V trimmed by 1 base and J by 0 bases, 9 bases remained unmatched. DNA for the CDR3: TGCAGTGCTAGAGCCATAGCGGGCCCGAACTCCTACGAGCAGTACTTC. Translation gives CSARAIAGPNSYEQYF.

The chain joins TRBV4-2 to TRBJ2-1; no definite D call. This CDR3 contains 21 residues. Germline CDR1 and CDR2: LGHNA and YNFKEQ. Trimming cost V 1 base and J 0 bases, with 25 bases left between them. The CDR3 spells CASSQGSWQVGPSSSYNEQFF. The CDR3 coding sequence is TGTGCCAGCAGCCAAGGGTCCTGGCAGGTAGGCCCCTCCAGCTCCTACAATGAGCAGTTCTTC.

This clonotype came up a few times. The CDR3 protein is CASSFGDRRPYEQYF. Written as DNA, the CDR3 is TGTGCCAGCAGTTTTGGTGACAGGCGACCCTACGAGCAGTACTTC. The V call is TRBV28, the J call TRBJ2-7, with D tentatively TRBD1 (6 bases). Germline values: CDR1 MDHEN, CDR2 SYDVKM. There are 15 residues in the CDR3. The V end lost 3 bases, the J end lost 2 bases, and 14 bases lay between the germline ends.

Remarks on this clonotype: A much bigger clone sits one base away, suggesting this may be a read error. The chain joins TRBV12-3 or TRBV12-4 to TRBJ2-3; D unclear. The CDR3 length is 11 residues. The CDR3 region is CAGSPADTQYF. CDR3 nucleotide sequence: TGTGCCGGCAGTCCTGCAGATACGCAGTATTTT.

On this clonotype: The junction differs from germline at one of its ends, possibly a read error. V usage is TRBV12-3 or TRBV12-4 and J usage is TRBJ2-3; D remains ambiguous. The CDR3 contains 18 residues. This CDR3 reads CATSKTQILSLEVDTQYF. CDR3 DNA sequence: TGTGCCACCAGTAAGACTCAAATACTAAGCCTAGAGGTAGATACGCAGTATTTT.

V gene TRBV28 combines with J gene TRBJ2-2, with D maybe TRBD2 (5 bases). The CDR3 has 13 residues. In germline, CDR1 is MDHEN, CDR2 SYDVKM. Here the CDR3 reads CAAWGVNTGELFF. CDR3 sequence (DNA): TGTGCAGCATGGGGAGTCAACACCGGGGAGCTGTTTTTT.

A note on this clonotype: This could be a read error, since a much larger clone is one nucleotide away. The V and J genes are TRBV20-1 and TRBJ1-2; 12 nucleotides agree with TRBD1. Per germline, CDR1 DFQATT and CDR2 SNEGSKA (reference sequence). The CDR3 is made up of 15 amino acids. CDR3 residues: CSTRDGRPGQGAYTF. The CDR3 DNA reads TGCAGTACTAGAGATGGACGGCCGGGACAGGGGGCTTACACCTTC.